Listed below are T cell receptor beta chains from one sample, sequenced in a study of cytomegalovirus exposure and HLA in healthy donors. Sequenced by immunoSEQ multiplex PCR; TCRdb stores in-frame clones only, minus some. The table has 100,000 to 150,000 clones, over 8% seen once. Input material: PBMCs. These receptors came from a man in his forties in good health and CMV-seronegative. CDR3s include the opening cysteine and the closing phenylalanine or tryptophan. The order of the fields is J gene, clone size, D gene, V gene, CDR3 protein, CDR3 DNA. D genes are given only for firm matches. The size entry is marked missing in some rows and otherwise reads once, few, many or a size class.

J: TRBJ2-1
size: -
D: TRBD2
V: TRBV27
CDR3: CASSSGLAGEGNEQFF
DNA: TGTGCCAGCAGTTCAGGACTAGCGGGGGAGGGCAATGAGCAGTTCTTC

J: TRBJ2-7
size: few
D: -
V: TRBV7-3
CDR3: CASSLGQLSEQYF
DNA: TGTGCCAGCAGCTTGGGACAACTTAGCGAGCAGTACTTC

J: TRBJ1-1
size: -
D: -
V: TRBV19
CDR3: CASKVEGEETEAFF
DNA: TGTGCCAGTAAAGTCGAGGGCGAGGAGACTGAAGCTTTCTTT

J: TRBJ1-2
size: few
D: -
V: TRBV6-6
CDR3: CASRPAGKEGYTF
DNA: TGTGCCAGCAGGCCGGCCGGCAAGGAGGGCTACACCTTC

J: TRBJ1-6
size: -
D: -
V: TRBV6-1
CDR3: CASSEPDSVWNSPLHF
DNA: TGTGCCAGCAGTGAACCCGACAGCGTATGGAATTCACCCCTCCACTTT

J: TRBJ1-1
size: -
D: TRBD1
V: TRBV19
CDR3: CASSIGTGRTEAFF
DNA: TGTGCCAGTAGTATAGGGACAGGGAGGACTGAAGCTTTCTTT

J: TRBJ2-1
size: few
D: -
V: TRBV29-1
CDR3: CSPKLGGNNEQFF
DNA: TGCAGTCCCAAGCTCGGCGGAAACAATGAGCAGTTCTTC

J: TRBJ2-1
size: few
D: TRBD2
V: TRBV5-6
CDR3: CASSHRELAGPDSYNEQFF
DNA: TGTGCCAGCAGCCATAGGGAGCTAGCGGGGCCTGACTCCTACAATGAGCAGTTCTTC

J: TRBJ1-6
size: few
D: -
V: TRBV13
CDR3: CATAESIYNSPLHF
DNA: TGTGCCACCGCGGAGAGCATCTATAATTCACCCCTCCACTTT

J: TRBJ1-3
size: many
D: TRBD1
V: TRBV6-6
CDR3: CAIGQAGGNTIYF
DNA: TGTGCCATCGGACAGGCGGGTGGAAACACCATATATTTT

J: TRBJ2-6
size: few
D: -
V: TRBV18
CDR3: CASSTTGSGANVLTF
DNA: TGTGCCAGCTCAACGACGGGTTCTGGGGCCAACGTCCTGACTTTC

J: TRBJ1-6
size: -
D: -
V: TRBV4-1
CDR3: CASSQKIGSPLHF
DNA: TGCGCCAGCAGCCAAAAGATCGGTTCACCCCTCCACTTT

J: TRBJ1-1
size: few
D: -
V: TRBV5-8
CDR3: CASSLGGEAFF
DNA: TGTGCCAGCAGCTTGGGGGGCGAAGCTTTCTTT

J: TRBJ2-7
size: -
D: TRBD1
V: TRBV30
CDR3: CAWSVGTGTYEQYF
DNA: TGTGCCTGGAGTGTTGGGACAGGGACCTACGAGCAGTACTTC

J: TRBJ2-3
size: -
D: TRBD2
V: TRBV2
CDR3: CASSGAVSGGQVTQYF
DNA: TGTGCCAGCAGTGGGGCTGTGAGCGGGGGCCAAGTTACGCAGTATTTT

J: TRBJ1-3
size: -
D: -
V: TRBV30
CDR3: CAWSVKAEGNTIYF
DNA: TGTGCCTGGAGTGTAAAAGCTGAAGGAAACACCATATATTTT

J: TRBJ1-1
size: -
D: -
V: TRBV5-1
CDR3: CASSFRAMNTEAFF
DNA: TGCGCCAGCAGCTTCAGGGCTATGAACACTGAAGCTTTCTTT

J: TRBJ1-2
size: -
D: -
V: TRBV28
CDR3: CASSGATSYYGYTF
DNA: TGTGCCAGCAGTGGGGCCACGTCCTACTATGGCTACACCTTC

J: TRBJ1-1
size: -
D: TRBD1
V: TRBV13
CDR3: CASSLGRQGMNTEAFF
DNA: TGTGCCAGCAGCTTAGGCCGACAGGGCATGAACACTGAAGCTTTCTTT

J: TRBJ1-4
size: few
D: -
V: TRBV5-1
CDR3: CASSDSSSTNEKLFF
DNA: TGCGCCAGCAGCGACAGCTCTTCAACTAATGAAAAACTGTTTTTT